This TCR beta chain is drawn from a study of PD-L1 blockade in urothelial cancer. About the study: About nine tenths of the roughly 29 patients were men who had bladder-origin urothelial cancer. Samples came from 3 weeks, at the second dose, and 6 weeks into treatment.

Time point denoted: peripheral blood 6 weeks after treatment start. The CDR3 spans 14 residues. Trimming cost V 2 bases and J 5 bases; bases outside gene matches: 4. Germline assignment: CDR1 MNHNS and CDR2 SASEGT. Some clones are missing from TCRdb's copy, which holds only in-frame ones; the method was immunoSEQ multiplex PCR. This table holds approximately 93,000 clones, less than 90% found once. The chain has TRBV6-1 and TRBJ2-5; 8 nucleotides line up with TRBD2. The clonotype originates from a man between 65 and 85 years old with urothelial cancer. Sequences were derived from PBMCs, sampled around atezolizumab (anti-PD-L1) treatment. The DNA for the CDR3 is TGTGCCAGCAGTGAACCGGGACTAGTTGAGACCCAGTACTTC. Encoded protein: CASSEPGLVETQYF.